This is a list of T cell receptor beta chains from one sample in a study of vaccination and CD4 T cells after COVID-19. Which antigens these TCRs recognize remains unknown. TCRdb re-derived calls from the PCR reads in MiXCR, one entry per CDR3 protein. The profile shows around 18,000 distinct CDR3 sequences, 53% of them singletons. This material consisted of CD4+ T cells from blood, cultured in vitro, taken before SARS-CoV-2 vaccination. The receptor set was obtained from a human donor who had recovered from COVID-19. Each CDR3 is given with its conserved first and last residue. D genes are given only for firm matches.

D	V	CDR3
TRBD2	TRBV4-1	CASSQEPGGSEQFF
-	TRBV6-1	CASSEYRVGNIQYF
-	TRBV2	CASSVGREETQYF
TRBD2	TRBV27	CASSLQGLAANNEQFF
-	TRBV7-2	CASSSGLNQPQHF
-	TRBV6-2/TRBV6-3	CATAAGPAIDTQYF
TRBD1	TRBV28	CASSSGTGDTGELFF
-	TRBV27	CASSDFYEQYF
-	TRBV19	CASKPTGIQETQYF
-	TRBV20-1	CSARGAHLSNEQFF
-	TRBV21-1	CASSKDLGQGKRDTDTQYF
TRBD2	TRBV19	CASSIGTSSYEQYF
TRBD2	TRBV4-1	CASSPLAGVSDTQYF
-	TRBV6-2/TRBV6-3	CASSYGKAYGQYF
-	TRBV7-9	CASKGPNTGELFF
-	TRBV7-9	CASSTEANEQYF
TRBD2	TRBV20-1	CSASLAGGDNEQFF
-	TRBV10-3	CAISGTARDLSYEQYF
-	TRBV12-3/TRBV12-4	CASSSRKSSYEQYF
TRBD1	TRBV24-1	CATATGISNQPQHF
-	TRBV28	CASSQGVSGGTDTQYF
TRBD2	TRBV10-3	CAISGGTSGSRETQYF
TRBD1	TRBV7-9	CASSSPGQDPHPAGELFF
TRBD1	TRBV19	CASSRSGGSYEQYF
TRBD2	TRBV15	CATSEREGQEQFF
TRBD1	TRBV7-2	CASSLEQGPGGYTF